One sample yielded the 26 T cell receptor beta chains listed below, sequenced in a study of cytomegalovirus exposure and HLA in healthy donors (dated by TCRdb to 2016 to 2017). The library was obtained by the immunoSEQ multiplex PCR assay. The multiplex PCR relied on a mix of 60 forward primers for TCR Vbeta segments and 13 reverse primers for TCR Jbeta segments. TCRdb re-hosts the immuneACCESS table, in-frame sequences only. Its copies lack some clones; in the studies checked, an unresolved V gene accounts for under half of them, and the cause for the rest is not known. The sample table contains 95,000 to 150,000 clones; only one count was recorded for roughly 9% of them. The leading ten clones occupy around 6% of the sample. Sequenced input: PBMCs. The receptor set was obtained from a woman aged 35 to 49 in good health and CMV-seropositive.

This clone was observed a few times. This chain connects TRBV4-1 to TRBJ2-7; 8 bases map to TRBD1. The length of the CDR3 is 18 residues. Germline V gives CDR1 MGHRA, CDR2 YSYEKL. J gave up 0 bases and V 4 bases, and 14 bases lay outside the gene matches. The CDR3 coding sequence is TGCGCCAGCAGCCTATATAAATCTCAGGGGGCGGCCTCCTACGAGCAGTACTTC. This codes for CASSLYKSQGAASYEQYF.

This clone came up a few times. The V call is TRBV10-2, the J call TRBJ1-1; TRBD1 aligns across 8 bases. The length of the CDR3 is 16 residues. Looked up from germline, CDR1 is WSHSY and CDR2 is SAAADI. The V segment lost 7 bases and the J segment 5 bases; nucleotides outside the gene matches: 15. CDR3 amino acids: CASKSGTGYIQTEAFF. The CDR3 region has the DNA TGCGCCAGCAAATCGGGGACAGGCTACATTCAGACTGAAGCTTTCTTT.

This clone was found a few times. The chain employs TRBV18 and TRBJ2-5, with 9 nucleotides matching TRBD1. J lost 2 bases, V lost 3 bases, and 4 bases had no gene match. This CDR3 region has 15 residues. Germline lookup yields CDR1 KGHSH and CDR2 LQKENI. CDR3 amino acids: CASSPGTGMQETQYF. The DNA of the CDR3 is TGTGCCAGCTCACCCGGGACAGGGATGCAAGAGACCCAGTACTTC. Filled out from reference TRBV18 and TRBJ2-5, the complete variable domain reads NAGVMQNPRHLVRRRGQEARLRCSPMKGHSHVYWYRQLPEEGLKFMVYLQKENIIDESGMPKERFSAEFPKEGPSILRIQQVVRGDSAAYFCASSPGTGMQETQYFGPGTRLLVL.

This clone was found a few times. This chain uses TRBV6-1 with TRBJ1-2; 8 bases fit TRBD1. CDR1 is MNHNS, CDR2 SASEGT, per germline. The CDR3 is made up of 14 amino acids. Germline trimming cut 7 bases from V and 7 bases from J; bases unmatched to any gene: 11. The CDR3 loop reads CASTERQGLSGYTF. The DNA of the CDR3 is TGTGCCAGCACCGAGCGACAGGGGCTATCTGGCTACACCTTC.

The sample holds a few counts of this clone. The chain recombines TRBV9 with TRBJ1-6, with 7 bases that match TRBD1. The ends lost 5 bases at V and 7 bases at J; junction bases unmatched: 6. The V gene's germline CDR1 is SGDLS and CDR2 YYNGEE. The CDR3 is 14 residues long. Here the CDR3 DNA reads TGTGCCAGCAGTGACCAGGGGGGAAATTCACCCCTCCACTTT. It is translated as CASSDQGGNSPLHF.

This clone was counted at least ten times. The CDR3 region has the DNA TGTGCCTGGACTCGACAGGAAAACACTGAAGCTTTCTTT. This encodes CAWTRQENTEAFF. This rearrangement joins TRBV30 to TRBJ1-1; D possibly corresponds to TRBD1 (6 bases). This CDR3 comprises 13 residues. CDR1 and CDR2 from the germline V gene are GTSNPN and SVGIG (reference sequence). V shed 4 bases and J shed 2 bases, with 11 bases lying between them.

This clone has a handful of counts. The rearrangement links TRBV10-1 to TRBJ2-7; 8 bases align to TRBD1. The CDR3 loop spans 14 amino acids. CDR1 is WNHNN, CDR2 SYGVQD, per germline (reference sequence). Trimming cost V 5 bases and J 5 bases; bases outside gene matches: 8. The CDR3 nucleotides are TGCGCCAGCAGTCCCCGGGACAGGTTTAACGAGCAGTACTTC. This sequence encodes CASSPRDRFNEQYF.

The V call is TRBV5-1, the J call TRBJ2-7; 12 positions agree with TRBD1. This CDR3 has 17 amino acids. Germline values: CDR1 SGHRS, CDR2 YFSETQ. The J segment lost 6 bases and the V segment lost 3 bases, leaving 13 bases of the junction unmatched. CDR3 sequence reads: CASSSPPGQGAQGEQYF. The CDR3 DNA follows: TGCGCCAGCAGCTCCCCTCCGGGACAGGGGGCGCAGGGCGAGCAGTACTTC.

The V call is TRBV2, the J call TRBJ1-1; no clear D. Trimming removed 2 bases at V and 8 bases at J, with 6 bases between. The germline gives CDR1 SNHLY, CDR2 FYNNEI. The CDR3 extends over 11 amino acids. The CDR3 DNA is TGTGCCAGCAGTGAAAGGAGAGAAGCTTTCTTT. Amino acid sequence: CASSERREAFF. The full variable domain, its missing parts supplied by reference TRBV2 and TRBJ1-1, is EPEVTQTPSHQVTQMGQEVILRCVPISNHLYFYWYRQILGQKVEFLVSFYNNEISEKSEIFDDQFSVERPDGSNFTLKIRSTKLEDSAMYFCASSERREAFFGQGTRLTVV.

Turning to this clone: A much larger clone is a single base away; this may be a read error. In the same sample, other DNA sequences code for this CDR3. The chain carries TRBV29-1 and TRBJ1-1; D may be TRBD1 (5 bases). Germline V gene data show CDR1 as SQVTM and CDR2 as ANQGSEA. CDR3 length equals 13 residues. V gave up 4 bases and J gave up 5 bases, with 14 bases separating them. The CDR3: CSVVSGRGTEAFF. DNA of the CDR3: TGCAGCGTTGTCTCTGGGAGGGGAACTGAAGCTTTCTTT. Together with reference TRBV29-1 and TRBJ1-1, the CDR3 gives the full variable domain: SAVISQKPSRDICQRGTSLTIQCQVDSQVTMMFWYRQQPGQSLTLIATANQGSEATYESGFVIDKFPISRPNLTFSTLTVSNMSPEDSSIYLCSVVSGRGTEAFFGQGTRLTVV.

This chain connects TRBV5-6 to TRBJ1-2, with 8 bases lining up with TRBD1. Germline-derived CDR1 and CDR2 are SGHDT and YYEEEE. This CDR3 is 15 amino acids long. Germline trimming cut 2 bases from V and 4 bases from J; bases unmatched to any gene: 7. Here the CDR3 DNA reads TGTGCCAGCAGCTTTACAGGACAGGGATCCTATGGCTACACCTTC. Amino acids: CASSFTGQGSYGYTF.

This clone has just a few counts. This rearrangement joins TRBV12-2 to TRBJ2-3; the table's D gene call, TRBD1, was not cross checked with the DNA. TRBV12-2 is a documented pseudogene. The length of the CDR3 is 14 residues. The CDR3 region has the DNA TGTGCAAGTCGCACCGGACAGGGTAAAGATACGCAGTATTTT. Translated: CASRTGQGKDTQYF.

This clone was observed a handful of times. The chain couples TRBV6-5 to TRBJ1-2, with TRBD1 as a possible D gene (6 bases). V dropped 9 bases and J dropped 9 bases, with 14 bases sitting between them. CDR3 length equals 11 residues. The germline V gene encodes CDR1 MNHEY and CDR2 SVGAGI. CDR3 nucleotide sequence: TGTGCCAGTACGACAGGTCAGAGCTACACCTTC. It specifies CASTTGQSYTF.

V usage is TRBV5-4 and J usage is TRBJ1-2; 7 bases align to TRBD1. The CDR3 runs 15 residues. Germline CDR1 SGHNT, CDR2 YYREEE (reference sequence). V shed 1 base and J 5 bases; nucleotides not matched to a gene: 8. CDR3 sequence: CASSLRDSRPYGYTF. The CDR3 DNA is TGTGCCAGCAGCTTGAGGGACAGTCGACCTTATGGCTACACCTTC.

The rearrangement links TRBV27 to TRBJ1-4; D is uncertain. The CDR3 contains 13 residues. Looked up from germline, CDR1 is MNHEY and CDR2 is SMNVEV (reference sequence). Trimming removed 6 bases at V and 8 bases at J, with 13 bases between. DNA for the CDR3: TGTGCCAGCAGGTATCTGGGCAGGGAAAAACTGTTTTTT. The encoded protein is CASRYLGREKLFF.

This clone was seen a handful of times. The chain links TRBV27 to TRBJ1-1; no clear D. Trimming removed 2 bases from V and 2 bases from J, with 12 bases in between. This CDR3 is 15 amino acids long. CDR1 and CDR2 (germline): MNHEY, SMNVEV (reference sequence). The DNA of the CDR3 is TGTGCCAGCAGTTTAGGGTCAGGAGGCAACACTGAAGCTTTCTTT. It yields the protein CASSLGSGGNTEAFF.

A few counts support this clone. The chain carries TRBV7-9 and TRBJ1-6, with 9 nucleotides matching TRBD1. Trimming took 5 bases from V and 9 from J; bases not matched to a gene: 11. CDR1 is SEHNR, CDR2 FQNEAQ, per germline (reference sequence). The CDR3 length is 16 residues. CDR3 in DNA: TGTGCCAGCAGCACCCGGGACAGGGAGGAAGGTTCACCCCTCCACTTT. Residues: CASSTRDREEGSPLHF.

The chain carries TRBV7-8 and TRBJ2-7; weak D call: TRBD1 (6 bases). This CDR3 spans 12 amino acids. The germline gives CDR1 SGHVS, CDR2 FQNEAQ. Trimming took 5 bases from V and 5 from J, leaving 10 bases between them. The CDR3 coding sequence is TGTGCCAGCAGCCCAGGGGTCCACGAGCAGTACTTC. Protein product: CASSPGVHEQYF.

CDR3 in amino acids: CASSLVQGTGTEAFF. DNA of the CDR3: TGTGCCAGCAGCTTAGTTCAGGGTACAGGCACTGAAGCTTTCTTT. The chain recombines TRBV11-2 with TRBJ1-1; the D gene is possibly TRBD1 (5 bases). The germline V and J ends were trimmed by 1 base and 4 bases, with 13 bases remaining between them. The CDR3 is 15 amino acids. Per germline, CDR1 SGHAT and CDR2 FQNNGV.

The chain has TRBV6-6 and TRBJ2-3; a weak D match, TRBD2 (6 bases). The CDR3 covers 13 residues. Germline V gene sequence: CDR1 MNHNY, CDR2 SVGAGI (reference sequence). The V and J ends lost 5 bases and 5 bases respectively, with 11 bases between them. This chain's CDR3 is CASSRDWVDTQYF. CDR3 bases: TGTGCCAGCAGTCGGGACTGGGTAGATACGCAGTATTTT.

This clone was counted between two and nine times. The V and J genes are TRBV13 and TRBJ2-7, with 8 bases aligning to TRBD1. Germline V lookup: CDR1 PRHDT, CDR2 FYEKMQ (reference sequence). V gave up 3 bases and J gave up 7 bases; unmatched junction bases: 8. The CDR3 is 14 amino acids. The DNA for the CDR3 is TGTGCCAGCAGCTTTACCGGCAGGGGGCAAGAGCAGTACTTC. This codes for CASSFTGRGQEQYF.

The chain employs TRBV5-1 and TRBJ1-5; 7 positions match TRBD1. The CDR3 covers 13 residues. J gave up 5 bases and V 4 bases, and 3 bases lay outside the gene matches. The germline V gene encodes CDR1 SGHRS and CDR2 YFSETQ. The CDR3 is CASSLGTDQPQHF. The CDR3 region has the DNA TGCGCCAGCAGCCTAGGGACAGATCAGCCCCAGCATTTT.

V usage is TRBV15 and J usage is TRBJ2-6, with D possibly TRBD1 on 6 matching bases. This CDR3 is 15 amino acids long. Germline CDR1 and CDR2: LNHNV and YYDKDF (reference sequence). Trimming took off 5 bases at V and 3 bases at J, with 11 bases between the two ends. The CDR3 protein is CATSQTGHGANVLTF. CDR3 sequence (DNA): TGTGCCACCAGCCAAACAGGGCATGGGGCCAACGTCCTGACTTTC.

This clone was observed a few times. In the same sample, other DNA sequences code for this CDR3. The rearrangement links TRBV6-5 to TRBJ1-2; a weak D match, TRBD1 (6 bases). From germline, CDR1 is MNHEY and CDR2 SVGAGI. The length of the CDR3 is 12 residues. CDR3 amino acids: CASRGGARGYTF. DNA of the CDR3: TGTGCAAGCCGGGGGGGGGCGCGGGGCTACACCTTC.

The V gene is TRBV5-4, the J gene TRBJ2-1; D uncertain. CDR1 and CDR2 from the germline V gene are SGHNT and YYREEE (reference sequence). Trimming shortened V by 3 bases and J by 7 bases, and 20 bases separated the two germline ends. CDR3 length: 16 residues. CDR3 nucleotide sequence: TGTGCCAGCAGCTCTGGCCCAGTGGGCGACAATAATGAGCAGTTCTTC. Protein: CASSSGPVGDNNEQFF. Drawing the rest from reference TRBV5-4 and TRBJ2-1, the complete variable domain is ETGVTQSPTHLIKTRGQQVTLRCSSQSGHNTVSWYQQALGQGPQFIFQYYREEENGRGNFPPRFSGLQFPNYSSELNVNALELDDSALYLCASSSGPVGDNNEQFFGPGTRLTVL.

This chain joins TRBV6-1 and TRBJ1-1, with D perhaps matching TRBD1 (5 bases). From germline, CDR1 is MNHNS and CDR2 SASEGT. Between the trimmed V and J ends, which lost 0 bases and 10 bases, there was a span of 12 bases. The CDR3 is made up of 13 amino acids. In DNA, the CDR3 is TGTGCCAGCAGTGAAGCGGGGGGTCTGGGAGCTTTCTTT. Its protein product is CASSEAGGLGAFF.